This T cell receptor (beta chain) was identified during a study of T cells after yellow fever vaccination (dated by TCRdb to the late 2010s). Broadly, across the study: Libraries from fractions with low cell numbers were prepared with the SMART-Seq v4 Ultra Low Input RNA kit. To track T-cell clones before and after primary and booster YFV17D yellow fever vaccination, bulk TCR alpha and beta repertoires were sequenced longitudinally. The cohort comprised two healthy male donors, one aged 18 to 30 and one aged 30 to 40 years. Blood was drawn at multiple timepoints before and after primary and secondary immunization, with bulk PBMC replicates and cell subsets isolated. Results the study describes overall, beyond this receptor: Because the study included only a couple of donors, the extent to which the findings can be generalized is limited. FACS-sorted repertoires could contain abundant contaminating clonotypes from the bulk population, so computational filtering was required. A small share of clonotypes was detected in both CD4 and CD8 compartments, with the overlap likely arising from convergent recombination. Compared with the primary T-cell response, the secondary T-cell response was weaker but faster, peaking on day 5 rather than day 15. After the booster, most clones that had expanded after primary vaccination were detected again (almost 97% of CD4 and under 90% of CD8), suggesting broad maintenance of memory.

Germline trimming: 5 bases from V, 4 bases from J; junction bases outside gene matches: 3. The CDR3 runs 15 residues from the cysteine to the phenylalanine. Only the CDR3 portion is preserved as DNA: 45 bases, with reading frame beginning at the first base. Based on the germline V gene, the CDR1 and CDR2 sequences are SGHTA and FQGTGA. This clonotype was recorded at least ten times. Its antigen remains undetermined. No much larger clonotype is one base removed from it; base qualities were not supplied. The sequencing machine was an Illumina NovaSeq 6000. TCR cDNA was synthesized by 5'RACE template switching, which introduced a universal primer site and unique molecular identifiers. Priming of cDNA synthesis was performed from both the TCR alpha and TCR beta constant segments. Library amplification involved two PCR steps, and the second step added sample barcodes and sequencing adapters. Sequencing of the libraries was done on either Illumina HiSeq 2500 (2x100 bp) or NovaSeq (2x150 bp). As for how the authors treated the data: MIGEC was used to demultiplex reads and collapse the reads into UMI consensus sequences, and MiXCR was used for V(D)J alignment. Vaccine-responding clonotypes were identified with edgeR using replicate PBMC samples, with FDR below 0.01 and a log2 fold change above 5 up to day 15 being required. Each bulk clonotype was labeled CD4 or CD8 based on which sequenced repertoire, CD4 or CD8, contained the clonotype at higher abundance. Using fastp at Q25 and MiXCR, TCRdb reprocessed the public reads and kept productive beta chains. Rows are combined by CDR3 protein, so each entry shows the most common genes and DNA. These V and J calls originate from TCRdb's pipeline instead of the authors' own analysis. The sample table lists about 340,000 distinct CDR3 sequences, under 15% of them with a count of one. The ten largest make up 3.2% of the sample.

Interpreted using the paper, the treatment or condition label stands for: live attenuated yellow fever vaccine strain. PBMCs were isolated from peripheral blood using a standard Ficoll-Paque protocol. CD4 and CD8 T-cell fractions were isolated with Dynabeads CD4 and CD8 positive selection kits. TriZol was used to extract RNA from bulk PBMCs, CD4 and CD8 fractions, and dextramer-positive and dextramer-negative fractions. Sequencing used CD4+ T cells sorted from PBMCs, obtained 15 days after the yellow fever booster vaccination. Recombination linked TRBV7-3 to TRBJ2-2; 11 bases in the junction line up with TRBD2. The clonotype was recovered from a man between 18 and 29 years old who received the YFV17D yellow fever vaccine. The CDR3: CASSPGTSGTGELFF. The base sequence is TGTGCCAGCAGCCCCGGGACTAGCGGCACCGGGGAGCTGTTTTTT.